Below are 27 T cell receptor beta chains sequenced from a single sample in a study of PD-L1 blockade in urothelial cancer. Generated by immunoSEQ multiplex PCR, the TCRdb table keeps only in-frame clones and is missing some. The table lists 40,000 to 45,000 clones, more than 75% of them singletons, with roughly 2.7% in the top ten. The time point was: peripheral blood 6 weeks after treatment start. The sequences come from PBMCs, collected around atezolizumab (anti-PD-L1) treatment. All receptors derive from a man between 65 and 85 years old with urothelial cancer.

This clone was observed a single time. The rearrangement uses TRBV20-1 and TRBJ2-1; TRBD2 matches at 9 bases. The CDR3 totals 11 residues. Germline V CDR1 and CDR2: DFQATT, SNEGSKA (reference sequence). The V gene end was trimmed by 3 bases and the J gene end by 15 bases; junction bases not matched to a gene: 6. The CDR3 reads CSASSSGIGFF. Written as DNA, the CDR3 is TGCAGTGCTAGCTCTAGCGGGATAGGGTTCTTC.

With regard to this clone: The same CDR3 also results from other DNA sequences found in this sample. The chain is built from TRBV5-6 and TRBJ1-1; TRBD1 aligns across 7 bases. The CDR3 contains 11 residues. V gave up 4 bases and J gave up 8 bases; unmatched junction bases: 2. Germline CDR1 reads SGHDT; CDR2 reads YYEEEE. CDR3 protein: CASSLTGEAFF. CDR3 in DNA: TGTGCCAGCAGCCTGACAGGGGAAGCTTTCTTT.

This clone was detected only once. This sequence joins TRBV5-8 and TRBJ1-5; the D is unclear. This CDR3 spans 15 amino acids. V dropped 1 base and J dropped 0 bases, with 8 bases sitting between them. CDR1 and CDR2 (germline): SGHTS, YDEGEE. DNA for the CDR3: TGTGCCAGCAGCTTGTCCCGGGTTAGCAATCAGCCCCAGCATTTT. Encoded protein: CASSLSRVSNQPQHF.

This clone was seen only a few times. The chain joins TRBV6-6 to TRBJ2-1; D perhaps matches TRBD2 (5 bases). There are 14 residues in the CDR3. V shed 6 bases and J shed 2 bases, with 11 bases lying between them. CDR1 is MNHNY and CDR2 is SVGAGI in the germline V gene (reference sequence). CDR3 in DNA: TGTGCCAGCAGCCCCAGCGGCCCCTACAATGAGCAGTTCTTC. Residues: CASSPSGPYNEQFF.

The chain joins TRBV2 to TRBJ1-4; the match to TRBD1 covers 11 bases. The CDR3 is 16 amino acids. Germline CDR1 and CDR2: SNHLY and FYNNEI. The V and J ends lost 5 bases and 5 bases, in that order; junction bases with no gene match: 7. The CDR3 DNA reads TGTGCCAGCAGTACGGACAGGGGGCCATGGAATGAAAAACTGTTTTTT. Its protein is CASSTDRGPWNEKLFF.

This clone was detected a few times. The V and J genes are TRBV7-6 and TRBJ2-1; a weak D match, TRBD2 (6 bases). Trimming stripped 0 bases from V and 5 bases from J, with 11 bases between. This CDR3 is 15 amino acids long. Germline V gives CDR1 SGHVS, CDR2 FNYEAQ. The CDR3 region is CASSLAGLQNNEQFF. The CDR3 nucleotides read TGTGCCAGCAGCTTAGCGGGACTGCAAAACAATGAGCAGTTCTTC. Complete variable domain (other parts from reference TRBV7-6 and TRBJ2-1): GAGVSQSPRYKVTKRGQDVALRCDPISGHVSLYWYRQALGQGPEFLTYFNYEAQQDKSGLPNDRFSAERPEGSISTLTIQRTEQRDSAMYRCASSLAGLQNNEQFFGPGTRLTVL.

The rearrangement links TRBV5-1 to TRBJ2-1, with 11 bases matching TRBD2. This CDR3 is 16 amino acids long. Germline V lookup: CDR1 SGHRS, CDR2 YFSETQ. V lost 1 base and J lost 4; bases outside the gene matches: 4. The CDR3 protein is CASSLYWTSGYNEQFF. The CDR3 DNA reads as TGCGCCAGCAGCTTGTACTGGACTAGCGGGTACAATGAGCAGTTCTTC.

The rearrangement joins TRBV5-1 to TRBJ2-2; 8 nucleotides agree with TRBD1. Germline loops: CDR1 SGHRS, CDR2 YFSETQ. This CDR3 is 17 amino acids long. Unmatched junction bases numbered 7, after V lost 3 bases and J lost 0 bases. The CDR3 coding sequence is TGCGCCAGCAGCTGGCGTGGGACAGGCACGAACACCGGGGAGCTGTTTTTT. The encoded protein is CASSWRGTGTNTGELFF. The full variable domain, rest sourced from reference TRBV5-1 and TRBJ2-2, is KAGVTQTPRYLIKTRGQQVTLSCSPISGHRSVSWYQQTPGQGLQFLFEYFSETQRNKGNFPGRFSGRQFSNSRSEMNVSTLELGDSALYLCASSWRGTGTNTGELFFGEGSRLTVL.

The rearrangement uses TRBV27 and TRBJ2-5; no reliable D call. Trimming cost V 2 bases and J 2 bases, with 6 bases left between them. Germline CDR1 and CDR2: MNHEY and SMNVEV (reference sequence). The CDR3 consists of 13 residues. This chain's CDR3 is CASSLNPQETQYF. In nucleotides, the CDR3 is TGTGCCAGCAGTTTAAATCCACAAGAGACCCAGTACTTC.

This chain links TRBV19 with TRBJ1-5; a possible D gene is TRBD1 (6 bases). Germline V CDR1 and CDR2: LNHDA, SQIVND (reference sequence). Trimming removed 3 bases from V and 7 bases from J, with 13 bases in between. The CDR3 has 14 amino acids. CDR3 nucleotides: TGTGCCAGTAGTATCGGGGGGCTAAGCCAGCCCCAGCATTTT. Protein sequence: CASSIGGLSQPQHF.

The chain employs TRBV18 and TRBJ1-1; D possibly corresponds to TRBD1 (6 bases). The CDR3 covers 13 residues. Germline V gene lookup returns CDR1 KGHSH and CDR2 LQKENI. Trimming took 2 bases from V and 5 from J, leaving 9 bases between them. CDR3 DNA sequence: TGTGCCAGCTCACCAAGCACAGGGACTGAAGCTTTCTTT. Amino acid sequence: CASSPSTGTEAFF.

The V and J genes are TRBV6-5 and TRBJ1-1; a weak D match, TRBD1 (6 bases). V was trimmed by 0 bases and J by 6 bases, leaving 11 bases between them. Germline V gene data show CDR1 as MNHEY and CDR2 as SVGAGI. This CDR3 has 14 amino acids. For the CDR3, the DNA is TGTGCCAGCAGTTACTCCTACAGGGTTCCTGAAGCTTTCTTT. Protein: CASSYSYRVPEAFF.

The chain couples TRBV5-1 to TRBJ1-1; D is perhaps TRBD1 (5 bases). Germline V CDR1 and CDR2: SGHRS, YFSETQ. This CDR3 region has 15 residues. Between the trimmed V and J ends, which lost 4 bases and 4 bases, there was a span of 17 bases. The CDR3 DNA reads as TGCGCCAGCAGCAACCCCAGGGTTGGGTTCACTGAAGCTTTCTTT. Amino acid sequence: CASSNPRVGFTEAFF. Drawing the rest from reference TRBV5-1 and TRBJ1-1, the complete variable domain is KAGVTQTPRYLIKTRGQQVTLSCSPISGHRSVSWYQQTPGQGLQFLFEYFSETQRNKGNFPGRFSGRQFSNSRSEMNVSTLELGDSALYLCASSNPRVGFTEAFFGQGTRLTVV.

The chain recombines TRBV28 with TRBJ1-5; a weak D match, TRBD1 (5 bases). The germline V gene has CDR1 MDHEN and CDR2 SYDVKM. V lost 6 bases and J lost 2, with 14 bases in between. The CDR3 has 15 amino acids. CDR3 amino acids: CASSGSRGGNQPQHF. The CDR3 bases are TGTGCCAGCAGCGGTTCCCGGGGGGGCAATCAGCCCCAGCATTTT.

The chain links TRBV5-4 to TRBJ2-5, with D hard to call. V was pared by 4 bases and J by 2 bases, with 9 bases between. The CDR3 spans 13 residues. Germline V CDR1 and CDR2: SGHNT, YYREEE (reference sequence). The chain's CDR3 is CASSLETQETQYF. CDR3 bases: TGTGCCAGCAGCCTTGAGACACAAGAGACCCAGTACTTC.

The rearrangement links TRBV18 to TRBJ2-2; D is uncertain. This CDR3 is 15 amino acids long. V was cut by 0 bases and J by 2 bases, with 7 bases left in between. Germline loops: CDR1 KGHSH, CDR2 LQKENI. The chain's CDR3 is CASSPPTANTGELFF. The CDR3 DNA sequence: TGTGCCAGCTCACCACCCACAGCCAACACCGGGGAGCTGTTTTTT.

The J gene is TRBJ2-7, the V gene TRBV7-6; 7 bases fit TRBD2. CDR1 is SGHVS and CDR2 is FNYEAQ in the germline V gene. The junction had 12 bases not matched to a gene; V was cut back by 6 bases and J by 4 bases. This CDR3 contains 15 residues. This chain's CDR3 is CASSPTSAGVYEQYF. The CDR3 coding sequence is TGTGCCAGCAGTCCAACAAGTGCGGGAGTTTACGAGCAGTACTTC.

This chain joins TRBV7-8 and TRBJ2-5; 7 bases line up with TRBD1. The CDR3 consists of 14 residues. The junction had 4 bases not matched to a gene; V was cut back by 2 bases and J by 4 bases. The germline V gene has CDR1 SGHVS and CDR2 FQNEAQ. The CDR3 region has the DNA TGTGCCAGCAGCTTACGACAGGGCGGAGAGACCCAGTACTTC. It is translated as CASSLRQGGETQYF.

V usage is TRBV5-1 and J usage is TRBJ2-7; D may be TRBD1 (6 bases). Germline lookup yields CDR1 SGHRS and CDR2 YFSETQ. V lost 4 bases and J 2 bases, leaving 16 bases between the germline ends. This CDR3 has 15 residues. The CDR3: CASSPNTGSAYEQYF. The CDR3 DNA is TGCGCCAGCAGCCCTAACACAGGGTCCGCCTACGAGCAGTACTTC.

V is TRBV6-5 and J is TRBJ1-1, with TRBD1 matching 9 bases. The germline V gene has CDR1 MNHEY and CDR2 SVGAGI. With 6 bases clipped from V and 1 base from J, the junction kept 3 bases outside the gene matches. The CDR3 consists of 14 residues. CDR3 amino acids: CASSRDRENTEAFF. The CDR3 coding sequence is TGTGCCAGCAGCCGGGACAGGGAGAACACTGAAGCTTTCTTT.

The chain joins TRBV5-1 to TRBJ2-1; TRBD1 aligns across 10 bases. Trimming at V came to 0 bases and at J to 6 bases, leaving 3 bases not matched to a gene. The CDR3 extends over 15 amino acids. From germline, CDR1 is SGHRS and CDR2 YFSETQ. Written as DNA, the CDR3 is TGCGCCAGCAGCTTGGGACAGGGGGCTTTCAATGAGCAGTTCTTC. Its translation: CASSLGQGAFNEQFF.

The chain employs TRBV7-2 and TRBJ2-7; TRBD2 matches at 12 bases. The ends lost 5 bases at V and 2 bases at J; junction bases unmatched: 4. This CDR3 spans 15 amino acids. Germline assignment: CDR1 SGHTA and CDR2 FQGNSA. CDR3 loop: CASSRSSGRAYEQYF. For the CDR3, the DNA is TGTGCCAGCAGCCGATCTAGCGGGAGGGCCTACGAGCAGTACTTC.

The V call is TRBV5-1, the J call TRBJ2-7, with D possibly being TRBD1 (6 bases). The V gene's germline CDR1 is SGHRS and CDR2 YFSETQ. The CDR3 runs 14 residues. Trimming cost V 4 bases and J 5 bases, with 16 bases left between them. CDR3 nucleotides: TGCGCCAGCAGCCCCGGCAGGGGAATCCACGAGCAGTACTTC. Translation: CASSPGRGIHEQYF.

The genes are TRBV5-1 and TRBJ2-1, with a tentative D call TRBD1 (7 bases). The CDR3 extends over 14 amino acids. Germline-derived CDR1 and CDR2 are SGHRS and YFSETQ. V lost 4 bases to trimming and J lost 4 bases, with 12 bases between them. The CDR3 region has the DNA TGCGCCAGCAGCCCGGGGGACAGATACAATGAGCAGTTCTTC. Its translation: CASSPGDRYNEQFF.

The chain employs TRBV29-1 and TRBJ2-7; TRBD1 agrees at 8 bases. The CDR3 totals 13 residues. CDR1 is SQVTM, CDR2 ANQGSEA, per germline. Unmatched junction bases numbered 10, after V lost 7 bases and J lost 5 bases. The CDR3 reads CSAMTRTGNEQYF. The CDR3 DNA reads TGCAGCGCCATGACCCGGACAGGGAACGAGCAGTACTTC.

The V call is TRBV5-8, the J call TRBJ1-2, with a possible D match to TRBD1 (6 bases). In germline, CDR1 is SGHTS, CDR2 YDEGEE. V lost 0 bases, J lost 11 bases, and 11 bases lay in between. This CDR3 is 12 amino acids long. The CDR3 region is CASSLDVTGYTF. In DNA, the CDR3 is TGTGCCAGCAGCTTGGATGTGACAGGTTACACCTTC.

CDR3 DNA: TGTGCCAGCAGCCTTGGACAATCGAACACTGAAGCTTTCTTT. Encoded protein: CASSLGQSNTEAFF. The chain couples TRBV11-3 to TRBJ1-1; D is perhaps TRBD1 (5 bases). Germline V gene sequence: CDR1 SGHNT, CDR2 YENEEA. Trimming removed 5 bases from V and 1 base from J, with 11 bases in between. The CDR3 length is 14 residues.